One T cell receptor beta chain is described in this entry. Its target is unknown. Primers included in the PCR were 60 Vbeta and 13 Jbeta primers. Sequencing used immunoSEQ multiplex PCR; TCRdb keeps in-frame clones, though not all of them. The profile shows about 160,000 clones, 75% of them singletons. This sample was taken from a study of cytomegalovirus exposure and HLA in healthy donors. The study, taken as a whole, reports: Researchers reported that three CMV-associated chains were confirmed in vitro as CMV antigen-specific. Among TCR beta chains of equal frequency, HLA-associated ones were more clonally expanded in a later analysis.

Everyone who donated was a healthy bone marrow donor. The CDR3 runs to 11 residues. The germline V gene has CDR1 SGHVS and CDR2 FQNEAQ. Trimming pared 3 bases from V and 10 bases from J, leaving 10 bases between. The source is a woman aged 45-65 years in good health and CMV-seropositive. V and J are TRBV7-8 and TRBJ2-7; D gene ambiguous. Sequenced input: PBMCs. This CDR3 reads CASSFNRRQYF. CDR3 nucleotide sequence: TGTGCCAGCAGCTTCAACAGACGACAGTACTTC.